This T cell receptor (beta chain) was documented in a study of neoadjuvant anti-PD-1 for oral cavity cancer. The CDR3 totals 14 residues. Germline-derived CDR1 and CDR2 are MRHNA and SNTAGT. The junction had 7 bases not matched to a gene; V was cut back by 8 bases and J by 0 bases. Time point defined: after neoadjuvant nivolumab, at surgical resection. Some clones are missing from TCRdb's copy, which holds only in-frame ones; the method was immunoSEQ multiplex PCR. The profile shows 11,000 to 15,000 clones, approximately 70% of them singletons. In its sample, this clone was seen once. Material: PBMCs, obtained after nivolumab (anti-PD-1) treatment. The clonotype comes from a person aged 40-85 years with oral cavity squamous cell carcinoma. The chain joins TRBV6-4 to TRBJ2-7; 7 bases map to TRBD1. CDR3 coding DNA: TGTGCCAGCGGCTTCGGACAGGACTCCTACGAGCAGTACTTC. It is translated as CASGFGQDSYEQYF.